These 29 T cell receptor beta chains came from one sample sequenced in a study of blood T cell repertoires in COVID-19. Generated by immunoSEQ multiplex PCR, the TCRdb table keeps only in-frame clones and is missing some. The data contain 300,000 to 350,000 clones, about 90% of them singletons. Source material: PBMCs or T cells enriched from blood (not recorded which). These receptors all stem from a woman under 30 with acute COVID-19.

The DNA of the CDR3 is TGTGCCAGCAGCCTGACCGGGAGATTCTCCTATAATTCACCCCTCCACTTT. As protein: CASSLTGRFSYNSPLHF. The V and J genes are TRBV27 and TRBJ1-6; no reliable D call. The CDR3 is 17 residues long. The germline gives CDR1 MNHEY, CDR2 SMNVEV (reference sequence). Trimming took 6 bases from V and 0 from J, leaving 15 bases between them.

DNA for the CDR3: TGTGCCAGCAGCTTCCTCTATGGACAGGGCTACAATCAGCCCCAGCATTTT. Translated: CASSFLYGQGYNQPQHF. The rearrangement uses TRBV7-2 and TRBJ1-5, with 8 nucleotides matching TRBD1. The V gene end was trimmed by 3 bases and the J gene end by 3 bases; junction bases not matched to a gene: 10. The CDR3 is 17 amino acids. Germline V lookup: CDR1 SGHTA, CDR2 FQGNSA.

This clone came up once. The gene calls are TRBV28 and TRBJ2-3, with 9 bases identical to TRBD2. Germline V gene lookup returns CDR1 MDHEN and CDR2 SYDVKM. The CDR3 loop spans 15 amino acids. V gave up 3 bases and J gave up 4 bases; unmatched junction bases: 5. The CDR3 nucleotides read TGTGCCAGCAGTTTTTTTAGCGGGAGTGCAGATACGCAGTATTTT. This sequence encodes CASSFFSGSADTQYF.

The chain has TRBV3-1 (or the pseudogene TRBV3-2) and TRBJ2-1; TRBD2 agrees at 10 bases. Germline CDR1 reads LGHDT; CDR2 reads YNNKEL (reference sequence). CDR3 length equals 18 residues. V shed 0 bases, J shed 4 bases, and the junction held 9 bases outside the gene matches. The CDR3 coding sequence is TGTGCCAGCAGCCAAGACCGGCTAGCGGGAGTTTTGTACAATGAGCAGTTCTTC. Translated, it gives CASSQDRLAGVLYNEQFF.

This chain connects TRBV21-1 to TRBJ1-2. TRBV21-1 is deemed a pseudogene. The CDR3 totals 13 residues. The CDR3 coding sequence is TGTGCCAGCAGCAAACCGGGGTACTATGGCTACACCTTC. Its protein is CASSKPGYYGYTF.

J is TRBJ2-7 and V is TRBV3-1 (or the pseudogene TRBV3-2); tentative D call: TRBD1 (5 bases). V gave up 5 bases and J gave up 6 bases, with 14 bases separating them. There are 13 residues in the CDR3. CDR1 and CDR2 (germline): LGHDT, YNNKEL (reference sequence). This CDR3 is CASSVRTLSEQYF. CDR3 coding DNA: TGTGCCAGCAGCGTACGGACACTATCCGAGCAGTACTTC.

This rearrangement joins TRBV5-1 to TRBJ2-5, with 7 bases identical to TRBD2. Germline V gene sequence: CDR1 SGHRS, CDR2 YFSETQ. J gave up 4 bases and V 4 bases, and 13 bases lay outside the gene matches. The CDR3 extends over 16 amino acids. The DNA of the CDR3 is TGCGCCAGCAGCGGGGATAGCGGGCCGTACACAGAGACCCAGTACTTC. Amino acid sequence: CASSGDSGPYTETQYF.

J is TRBJ1-2 and V is TRBV14; the D is unclear. Trimming left V 4 bases short and J 2 bases short, with 11 bases between. Germline CDR1 is SGHDN and CDR2 is FVKESK. This CDR3 comprises 14 residues. The CDR3 loop is CASSPRMANYGYTF. In DNA form, the CDR3 reads TGTGCCAGCAGCCCTAGGATGGCAAACTATGGCTACACCTTC. Supplemented by reference TRBV14 and TRBJ1-2, the full variable domain reads EAGVTQFPSHSVIEKGQTVTLRCDPISGHDNLYWYRRVMGKEIKFLLHFVKESKQDESGMPNNRFLAERTGGTYSTLKVQPAELEDSGVYFCASSPRMANYGYTFGSGTRLTVV.

DNA for the CDR3: TGTGCCAGCAGCTTAGGCATCAGGGGCGGGAACACTGAAGCTTTCTTT. It specifies CASSLGIRGGNTEAFF. V and J are TRBV11-2 and TRBJ1-1, with D perhaps matching TRBD1 (6 bases). The V end lost 1 base, the J end lost 1 base, and 13 bases lay between the germline ends. The CDR3 sequence is 16 residues long. The germline V gene encodes CDR1 SGHAT and CDR2 FQNNGV.

The chain has TRBV7-2 and TRBJ2-7; 12 positions agree with TRBD2. The germline CDR1 and CDR2 sequences are SGHTA and FQGNSA. The trim removed 5 bases at V and 9 bases at J, leaving 8 bases unmatched. This CDR3 is 14 amino acids long. The CDR3 DNA reads TGTGCCAGCAGCGAACTGACTAGCGGGAGAGTGCAGTACTTC. Its protein product is CASSELTSGRVQYF.

The chain recombines TRBV6-5 with TRBJ1-6, with TRBD1 identical over 7 bases. V gave up 3 bases and J gave up 9 bases; unmatched junction bases: 8. Germline CDR1 MNHEY, CDR2 SVGAGI. The CDR3 has 15 amino acids. The CDR3 DNA is TGTGCCAGCAGTTATACGGACAGGCCGAGTTCACCCCTCCACTTT. Amino acids: CASSYTDRPSSPLHF.

The genes are TRBV18 and TRBJ2-2; a weak D match, TRBD2 (6 bases). V lost 1 base to trimming and J lost 5 bases, with 20 bases between them. The CDR3 totals 18 residues. Germline CDR1 and CDR2: KGHSH and LQKENI. The CDR3 DNA reads TGTGCCAGCTCACCACAGAGCGGAGCTCTCGGAGGGACCGGGGAGCTGTTTTTT. It is translated as CASSPQSGALGGTGELFF. The full variable domain, its missing parts supplied by reference TRBV18 and TRBJ2-2, is NAGVMQNPRHLVRRRGQEARLRCSPMKGHSHVYWYRQLPEEGLKFMVYLQKENIIDESGMPKERFSAEFPKEGPSILRIQQVVRGDSAAYFCASSPQSGALGGTGELFFGEGSRLTVL.

The chain uses TRBV11-3 and TRBJ2-3; D perhaps matches TRBD1 (6 bases). V shed 5 bases and J shed 1 base, with 10 bases lying between them. The CDR3 spans 14 residues. Germline V gene sequence: CDR1 SGHNT, CDR2 YENEEA. The CDR3 spells CASSQRQGTDTQYF. The CDR3, as DNA: TGTGCCAGCAGCCAAAGACAGGGCACAGATACGCAGTATTTT.

V usage is TRBV5-8 and J usage is TRBJ2-7, with D uncertain. The CDR3 is 13 residues long. Per the germline V gene, CDR1 is SGHTS and CDR2 is YDEGEE. The V end lost 3 bases, the J end lost 1 base, and 8 bases lay between the germline ends. CDR3 in amino acids: CASSSVSSYEQYF. Written as DNA, the CDR3 is TGTGCCAGCAGCTCGGTTTCTTCCTACGAGCAGTACTTC.

Only a few counts were recorded for this clone. The DNA for the CDR3 is TGTGCCTCACAGGGGACTGAAGCTTTCTTT. Encoded protein: CASQGTEAFF. The gene calls are TRBV6-6 and TRBJ1-1; 7 nucleotides match TRBD1. The J segment lost 5 bases and the V segment lost 11 bases, leaving 2 bases of the junction unmatched. Germline-derived CDR1 and CDR2 are MNHNY and SVGAGI (reference sequence). The CDR3 runs to 10 residues.

The rearrangement uses TRBV5-4 and TRBJ2-3; 13 nucleotides line up with TRBD2. Germline V gene sequence: CDR1 SGHNT, CDR2 YYREEE (reference sequence). This CDR3 has 16 amino acids. V trimming: 3 bases; J trimming: 4 bases; junction bases outside the gene matches: 5. CDR3 amino acids: CASSYRTSGRADTQYF. In DNA form, the CDR3 reads TGTGCCAGCAGCTACCGGACTAGCGGGAGAGCAGATACGCAGTATTTT.

The chain combines TRBV15 with TRBJ2-3, with D unclear. Trimming pared 0 bases from V and 4 bases from J, leaving 11 bases between. This CDR3 spans 15 amino acids. From germline, CDR1 is LNHNV and CDR2 YYDKDF (reference sequence). In nucleotides, the CDR3 is TGTGCCACCAGCAGAGATCGGATGGGCTCAGATACGCAGTATTTT. This sequence encodes CATSRDRMGSDTQYF.

The gene calls are TRBV7-3 and TRBJ1-5; tentative D call: TRBD1 (6 bases). CDR1 SGHTA and CDR2 FQGTGA come from the germline V gene. Deletions cut 1 base from V and 0 bases from J, with 16 bases between. This CDR3 is 18 amino acids long. The CDR3, as DNA: TGTGCCAGCAGCTTAAAAGTGGGACATCCCTATAGCAATCAGCCCCAGCATTTT. This translates into CASSLKVGHPYSNQPQHF.

The CDR3 DNA is TGTGCCAGCAGCCAAGAACAGGGAACTCATACGCAGTATTTT. The encoded protein is CASSQEQGTHTQYF. The genes are TRBV14 and TRBJ2-3; a weak D match, TRBD1 (6 bases). V was cut by 0 bases and J by 7 bases, with 11 bases left in between. CDR1 and CDR2 (germline): SGHDN, FVKESK. This CDR3 region has 14 residues.

This chain joins TRBV6-5 and TRBJ2-7, with D possibly TRBD2 on 6 matching bases. V was shortened by 0 bases and J by 6 bases, with 12 bases between the two germline ends. The CDR3 extends over 14 amino acids. Germline CDR1 is MNHEY and CDR2 is SVGAGI. The CDR3 DNA follows: TGTGCCAGCAGTTACTCTATAATGGGGGGCGAGCAGTACTTC. It codes for CASSYSIMGGEQYF.

The chain links TRBV9 to TRBJ1-3, with 7 bases matching TRBD1. Germline assignment: CDR1 SGDLS and CDR2 YYNGEE. V trimming: 2 bases; J trimming: 1 base; junction bases outside the gene matches: 3. The CDR3 totals 15 residues. The CDR3 region is CASSVGDRSGNTIYF. CDR3 bases: TGTGCCAGCAGCGTGGGGGACAGATCTGGAAACACCATATATTTT.

The rearrangement links TRBV28 to TRBJ1-5; 8 positions agree with TRBD1. V trimming: 4 bases; J trimming: 5 bases; junction bases outside the gene matches: 7. The germline V gene encodes CDR1 MDHEN and CDR2 SYDVKM. There are 15 residues in the CDR3. The DNA for the CDR3 is TGTGCCAGCAGTTCGACAGGGGTGGTCGATCAGCCCCAGCATTTT. It codes for CASSSTGVVDQPQHF. The entire variable domain, with the rest obtained from reference TRBV28 and TRBJ1-5, is as follows: DVKVTQSSRYLVKRTGEKVFLECVQDMDHENMFWYRQDPGLGLRLIYFSYDVKMKEKGDIPEGYSVSREKKERFSLILESASTNQTSMYLCASSSTGVVDQPQHFGDGTRLSIL.

The chain is built from TRBV12-3 or TRBV12-4 and TRBJ1-2; weak D call: TRBD1 (5 bases). V shed 4 bases and J shed 3 bases, with 9 bases lying between them. This CDR3 is 13 amino acids long. The CDR3 is CASSSGLDYGYTF. DNA of the CDR3: TGTGCCAGCAGTTCAGGGCTGGACTATGGCTACACCTTC.

The chain is built from TRBV7-9 and TRBJ2-7, with no clear D. Deletions cut 6 bases from V and 4 bases from J, with 7 bases between. The CDR3 spans 11 residues. Germline CDR1 reads SEHNR; CDR2 reads FQNEAQ (reference sequence). The CDR3 loop reads CASRSQYEQYF. The DNA for the CDR3 is TGTGCCAGCAGGTCCCAATACGAGCAGTACTTC. Drawing the rest from reference TRBV7-9 and TRBJ2-7, the complete variable domain is DTGVSQNPRHKITKRGQNVTFRCDPISEHNRLYWYRQTLGQGPEFLTYFQNEAQLEKSRLLSDRFSAERPKGSFSTLEIQRTEQGDSAMYLCASRSQYEQYFGPGTRLTVT.

The chain couples TRBV4-2 to TRBJ2-2; no clear D gene. Looked up from germline, CDR1 is LGHNA and CDR2 is YNFKEQ. The CDR3 is 15 residues long. Trimming left V 1 base short and J 0 bases short, with 6 bases between. The CDR3 here is CASSQGTANTGELFF. Written as DNA, the CDR3 is TGTGCCAGCAGCCAAGGAACTGCGAACACCGGGGAGCTGTTTTTT.

The chain couples TRBV28 to TRBJ2-6, with D tentatively TRBD1 (6 bases). CDR1 is MDHEN, CDR2 SYDVKM, per germline. This CDR3 has 18 residues. V was cut by 3 bases and J by 0 bases, with 15 bases left in between. CDR3 DNA: TGTGCCAGCAGTTTCCCGCCAGGGGCGGGCTCTGGGGCCAACGTCCTGACTTTC. Its protein is CASSFPPGAGSGANVLTF.

This clone has a count of ten or more. The rearrangement uses TRBV9 and TRBJ1-1, with 7 bases identical to TRBD1. Trimming at V came to 2 bases and at J to 2 bases, leaving 9 bases not matched to a gene. The germline gives CDR1 SGDLS, CDR2 YYNGEE. The CDR3 covers 16 residues. The CDR3 sequence is CASSVSYRGGNTEAFF. In DNA form, the CDR3 reads TGTGCCAGCAGCGTCTCGTACAGGGGTGGCAACACTGAAGCTTTCTTT.

This chain joins TRBV5-1 and TRBJ2-2, with D perhaps TRBD2 (6 bases). V was clipped by 4 bases and J by 1 base, with 14 bases between them. Per the germline V gene, CDR1 is SGHRS and CDR2 is YFSETQ. The CDR3 is made up of 16 amino acids. The CDR3 region is CASSRRTIGNTGELFF. The CDR3 nucleotides read TGCGCCAGCAGCCGGCGGACTATTGGGAACACCGGGGAGCTGTTTTTT.

The rearrangement joins TRBV28 to TRBJ2-1; the match to TRBD2 covers 12 bases. V shed 6 bases, J shed 4 bases, and the junction held 7 bases outside the gene matches. CDR3 length: 16 residues. Germline loops: CDR1 MDHEN, CDR2 SYDVKM. CDR3 bases: TGTGCCAGCAGGACACTAGCGGGAGGTCCTTACAATGAGCAGTTCTTC. It specifies CASRTLAGGPYNEQFF.